The clone carrying this TCR beta chain was seen more than once but under ten times. Its antigen is undetermined. Cells sorted as Tregs were CD4+, CD25+ and CD127-/low. After constant-region reverse-primer amplification, full-length variable regions underwent semi-nested PCR with Nested Universal Primer A. MiXCR, applied by TCRdb to the 5' RACE reads, yields one record per CDR3 protein. The sample carries 35,000 to 45,000 distinct CDR3 sequences, about a fifth recorded once. The V end lost 1 base, the J end lost 4 bases, and 14 bases lay between the germline ends. This CDR3 has 17 residues. Study findings and constraints: Tumor memory CD4+ T cell TCR gene usage clustered with blood and lymph node memory CD4+ cells and lymph node naive CD4+ cells.

V gene TRBV12-3 or TRBV12-4 combines with J gene TRBJ2-6, with D perhaps TRBD1 (6 bases). The material sequenced was Tregs sorted from a lymph node. The receptor was isolated from a female donor with breast cancer. The CDR3 region has the DNA TGTGCCAGCAGTTTAGGGCAGGGGATAGGCGGGGCCAACGTCCTGACTTTC. It is translated as CASSLGQGIGGANVLTF.